This entry is about one TCR beta chain. This specimen belongs to a study of T cell changes during pregnancy in multiple sclerosis. The repertoire was sequenced with immunoSEQ multiplex PCR; TCRdb's copy has only in-frame clones and lacks some. The table has under 110,000 clones, roughly nine tenths seen once; the top ten hold 1.6%. V gave up 6 bases and J gave up 7 bases; unmatched junction bases: 13. In germline, CDR1 is MNHEY, CDR2 SMNVEV (reference sequence). The CDR3 sequence is 15 residues long. The specimen was peripheral blood, collected before pregnancy. The chain is built from TRBV27 and TRBJ2-5; 8 positions match TRBD2. The TCR was taken from a female donor with multiple sclerosis, enrolled in a pregnancy study. In nucleotides, the CDR3 is TGTGCCAGCAGCCCCCTCGGGGGGGGCTATCGGACCCAGTACTTC. Translated: CASSPLGGGYRTQYF.